This T cell receptor (beta chain) emerged from a study of T-cell reconstitution after alpha-beta-depleted transplantation in children. This sample's TCRbeta library carried unique molecular identifier barcodes. Via MiXCR, TCRdb re-called the PCR reads, giving one row per CDR3 protein. The sample comprises about 460,000 distinct CDR3 sequences, roughly a tenth of which are singletons, and roughly 2% rests with the top ten. A few counts support this clonotype. Its antigen is not identified. General observations from the study: At around two months after transplant, the alpha-beta T cells were reportedly derived from several hundred expanded clones that came from non-depleted graft cells. Fresh T-cell production supplied most of the T-cell counts and diversity seen one year after transplant. Some patients' high day-60 TCRbeta diversity was traced to surviving recipient T cells and thymic progenitors.

Germline lookup yields CDR1 DFQATT and CDR2 SNEGSKA (reference sequence). Deletions cut 3 bases from V and 2 bases from J, with 21 bases between. CDR3 size: 17 residues. This chain uses TRBV20-1 with TRBJ2-3; either TRBD1 or TRBD2 may fit D (5 bases each). Sequencing used PBMCs, obtained before TCRalphabeta/CD19-depleted stem cell transplant. The TCR originated in a child aged 2-9 years with inherited bone marrow failure, due to receive a stem cell transplant. This CDR3 is CSASPGRRDPATDTQYF. DNA for the CDR3: TGCAGTGCTAGCCCGGGGCGCAGGGACCCAGCCACAGATACGCAGTATTTT.